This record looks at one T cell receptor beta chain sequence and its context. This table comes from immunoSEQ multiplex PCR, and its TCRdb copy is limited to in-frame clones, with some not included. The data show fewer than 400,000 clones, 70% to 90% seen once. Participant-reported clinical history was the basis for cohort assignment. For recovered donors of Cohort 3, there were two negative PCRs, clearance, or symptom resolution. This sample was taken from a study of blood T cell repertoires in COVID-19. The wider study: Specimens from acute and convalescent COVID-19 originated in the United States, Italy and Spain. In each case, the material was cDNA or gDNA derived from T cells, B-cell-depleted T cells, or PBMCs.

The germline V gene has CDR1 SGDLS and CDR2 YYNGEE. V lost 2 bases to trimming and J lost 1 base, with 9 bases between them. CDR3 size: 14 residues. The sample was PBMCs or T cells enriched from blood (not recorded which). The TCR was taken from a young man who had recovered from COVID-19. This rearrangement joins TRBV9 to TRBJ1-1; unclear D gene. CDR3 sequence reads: CASSVTPSNTEAFF. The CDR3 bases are TGTGCCAGCAGCGTTACACCGTCGAACACTGAAGCTTTCTTT.